Each of the 26 T cell receptor beta chains below was sequenced from the same sample in a study of T cell responses to AZD1222 COVID-19 vaccine. Assay: immunoSEQ multiplex PCR; the TCRdb copy retains only in-frame clones and omits some. The sample has tens of thousands of clones, around 90% seen once; the top ten hold 5.2%. The sample was peripheral blood, taken on day 0 of MenACWY control vaccination. The receptor set was obtained from an adult in good health.

The CDR3 loop is CASSVSGGTDTQYF. The CDR3 DNA reads as TGTGCCAGCAGCGTGTCCGGGGGCACAGATACGCAGTATTTT. This sequence joins TRBV9 and TRBJ2-3; D is possibly TRBD2 (5 bases). The CDR3 totals 14 residues. The germline CDR1 and CDR2 sequences are SGDLS and YYNGEE. Trimming took 2 bases from V and 1 from J, leaving 8 bases between them.

This chain connects TRBV5-6 to TRBJ2-3, with D perhaps being TRBD1 or TRBD2 (5 bases each). V lost 1 base, J lost 4 bases, and 10 bases lay in between. This CDR3 is built from 14 residues. Germline V gene data show CDR1 as SGHDT and CDR2 as YYEEEE. The DNA of the CDR3 is TGTGCCAGCAGCTTGTGGGGGACGGCAGATACGCAGTATTTT. This translates into CASSLWGTADTQYF.

The V gene is TRBV19, the J gene TRBJ1-5, with D tentatively TRBD1 (6 bases). With 4 bases removed from V and 3 bases from J, the gap between germline ends came to 10 bases. This CDR3 comprises 14 residues. Germline CDR1 and CDR2: LNHDA and SQIVND (reference sequence). The CDR3 sequence is CASSNGQNNQPQHF. The DNA of the CDR3 is TGTGCCAGTAGTAATGGACAGAACAATCAGCCCCAGCATTTT. The full variable domain, completed using reference TRBV19 and TRBJ1-5, is DGGITQSPKYLFRKEGQNVTLSCEQNLNHDAMYWYRQDPGQGLRLIYYSQIVNDFQKGDIAEGYSVSREKKESFPLTVTSAQKNPTAFYLCASSNGQNNQPQHFGDGTRLSIL.

The gene calls are TRBV19 and TRBJ1-6; 10 positions agree with TRBD1. This CDR3 spans 14 amino acids. Losses at the gene ends were 3 bases for V and 10 bases for J; bases not matched to a gene: 3. CDR1 is LNHDA and CDR2 is SQIVND in the germline V gene (reference sequence). The CDR3 sequence is CASSMGTGESPLHF. For the CDR3, the DNA is TGTGCCAGTAGTATGGGGACAGGGGAGTCACCCCTCCACTTT. Looking up the rest from reference TRBV19 and TRBJ1-6 gives the full variable domain: DGGITQSPKYLFRKEGQNVTLSCEQNLNHDAMYWYRQDPGQGLRLIYYSQIVNDFQKGDIAEGYSVSREKKESFPLTVTSAQKNPTAFYLCASSMGTGESPLHFGNGTRLTVT.

The J gene is TRBJ2-1, the V gene TRBV9; 9 bases agree with TRBD2. V was pared by 2 bases and J by 0 bases, with 0 bases of the junction left unmatched. Germline lookup yields CDR1 SGDLS and CDR2 YYNGEE. This CDR3 contains 15 residues. The CDR3 sequence: CASSVSGSSYNEQFF. The CDR3 nucleotides are TGTGCCAGCAGCGTTAGCGGGAGCTCCTACAATGAGCAGTTCTTC.

The chain carries TRBV7-2 and TRBJ2-7; D might be TRBD1 (6 bases). CDR3 size: 13 residues. Trimming pared 6 bases from V and 4 bases from J, leaving 13 bases between. Germline V lookup: CDR1 SGHTA, CDR2 FQGNSA. The CDR3 is CASRQGSGYEQYF. In nucleotides, the CDR3 is TGTGCCAGCAGACAGGGATCAGGGTACGAGCAGTACTTC. Full variable domain (outside the CDR3, taken from reference TRBV7-2 and TRBJ2-7): GAGVSQSPSNKVTEKGKDVELRCDPISGHTALYWYRQSLGQGLEFLIYFQGNSAPDKSGLPSDRFSAERTGGSVSTLTIQRTQQEDSAVYLCASRQGSGYEQYFGPGTRLTVT.

V usage is TRBV4-3 and J usage is TRBJ2-1, with 14 nucleotides matching TRBD2. Germline V gives CDR1 LGHNA, CDR2 YSLEER. Losses at the gene ends were 1 base for V and 0 bases for J; bases not matched to a gene: 5. The CDR3 totals 19 residues. The CDR3 nucleotides are TGCGCCAGCAGCCAAGGACTAGCGGGGGGGATTAGCTCCTACAATGAGCAGTTCTTC. Amino acids: CASSQGLAGGISSYNEQFF.

V is TRBV11-2 and J is TRBJ1-1; the match to TRBD1 covers 9 bases. CDR3 length: 16 residues. Germline values: CDR1 SGHAT, CDR2 FQNNGV. V was clipped by 0 bases and J by 7 bases; unmatched bases: 9. The CDR3 DNA sequence: TGTGCCAGCAGCTTAGAGAGGGACAGGGAGGGGATTGAAGCTTTCTTT. Amino acids: CASSLERDREGIEAFF.

This chain joins TRBV19 and TRBJ2-2; 7 nucleotides match TRBD1. The CDR3 is made up of 15 amino acids. CDR1 and CDR2 from the germline V gene are LNHDA and SQIVND (reference sequence). V shed 4 bases, J shed 2 bases, and the junction held 4 bases outside the gene matches. The CDR3 coding sequence is TGTGCCAGTAGTAGGGGGACAGCCAACACCGGGGAGCTGTTTTTT. Residues: CASSRGTANTGELFF.

The chain has TRBV28 and TRBJ2-2; D gene ambiguous. V lost 8 bases, J lost 10 bases, and 23 bases lay in between. Germline loops: CDR1 MDHEN, CDR2 SYDVKM. CDR3 size: 15 residues. DNA for the CDR3: TGTGCCAGCTCTTTCCCCTCGGCCTACGTGACGGAGCTGTTTTTT. This gives the protein CASSFPSAYVTELFF.

The gene calls are TRBV28 and TRBJ1-6; D uncertain. The CDR3 contains 15 residues. Germline values: CDR1 MDHEN, CDR2 SYDVKM. Trimming removed 5 bases from V and 8 bases from J, with 16 bases in between. In DNA form, the CDR3 reads TGTGCCAGCAGTGGCGTGACGTATAGGGATTCACCCCTCCACTTT. This sequence encodes CASSGVTYRDSPLHF. The full variable domain, completed using reference TRBV28 and TRBJ1-6, is DVKVTQSSRYLVKRTGEKVFLECVQDMDHENMFWYRQDPGLGLRLIYFSYDVKMKEKGDIPEGYSVSREKKERFSLILESASTNQTSMYLCASSGVTYRDSPLHFGNGTRLTVT.

This clone turned up a few times. The chain is built from TRBV28 and TRBJ2-1, with D possibly TRBD1 on 7 matching bases. V lost 4 bases and J 0 bases, leaving 22 bases between the germline ends. The CDR3 sequence is 19 residues long. The germline gives CDR1 MDHEN, CDR2 SYDVKM. Written as DNA, the CDR3 is TGTGCCAGCAGTTCCCCACCAGGGGGACTTCCGAGCTCCTACAATGAGCAGTTCTTC. Encoded protein: CASSSPPGGLPSSYNEQFF.

In its sample, this clone was seen once. The chain employs TRBV9 and TRBJ2-3, with a tentative D call TRBD2 (6 bases). CDR1 and CDR2 from the germline V gene are SGDLS and YYNGEE. Trimming pared 2 bases from V and 4 bases from J, leaving 11 bases between. The CDR3 totals 14 residues. CDR3 amino acids: CASSVGSPPDTQYF. CDR3 coding DNA: TGTGCCAGCAGCGTCGGGAGCCCCCCAGATACGCAGTATTTT.

The chain combines TRBV21-1 with TRBJ2-4; the table assigns TRBD1, which was not confirmed against the DNA. TRBV21-1 is marked as a pseudogene. The CDR3 is made up of 16 amino acids. CDR3 sequence: CASSRGQGLAKNIQYF. In DNA form, the CDR3 reads TGTGCCAGCAGCAGGGGACAGGGGCTAGCCAAAAACATTCAGTACTTC.

The rearrangement links TRBV11-2 to TRBJ2-3, with a tentative D call TRBD2 (7 bases). The V gene lost 4 bases and the J gene lost 2 bases, with 19 bases spanning the gap. The CDR3 is 17 residues long. Germline V CDR1 and CDR2: SGHAT, FQNNGV. The CDR3: CASSSRGGGVTTDTQYF. The CDR3 DNA reads as TGTGCCAGCAGCTCCCGGGGAGGGGGGGTCACCACAGATACGCAGTATTTT.

This sequence joins TRBV7-9 and TRBJ1-4; D is possibly TRBD1 (5 bases). Per the germline V gene, CDR1 is SEHNR and CDR2 is FQNEAQ (reference sequence). This CDR3 contains 12 residues. Trimming pared 7 bases from V and 5 bases from J, leaving 8 bases between. The chain's CDR3 is CASIRGNEKLFF. CDR3 nucleotides: TGTGCCAGCATCCGGGGGAATGAAAAACTGTTTTTT.

This chain links TRBV4-2 with TRBJ1-1, with D possibly matching TRBD1 (6 bases). Germline V gene data show CDR1 as LGHNA and CDR2 as YNFKEQ. V lost 5 bases and J 7 bases, leaving 20 bases between the germline ends. CDR3 size: 15 residues. This chain's CDR3 is CASSTRPQGRGEAFF. The CDR3 DNA is TGTGCCAGCAGCACTCGTCCCCAGGGGCGCGGTGAAGCTTTCTTT.

This rearrangement joins TRBV28 to TRBJ1-6; D is uncertain. This CDR3 has 15 residues. Germline V lookup: CDR1 MDHEN, CDR2 SYDVKM. V was cut by 2 bases and J by 6 bases, with 11 bases left in between. CDR3 amino acids: CASSLDWASNSPLHF. The CDR3 DNA reads as TGTGCCAGCAGTTTAGACTGGGCGAGTAATTCACCCCTCCACTTT.

The chain is built from TRBV12-3 or TRBV12-4 and TRBJ2-1; D not certain. V was cut by 7 bases and J by 5 bases, with 12 bases left in between. This CDR3 is 13 amino acids long. The CDR3 spells CASIPDGDNEQFF. Written as DNA, the CDR3 is TGTGCCAGCATACCGGACGGAGACAATGAGCAGTTCTTC.

V is TRBV6-1 and J is TRBJ2-3, with a tentative D call TRBD1 (5 bases). The CDR3 has 14 amino acids. Germline CDR1 reads MNHNS; CDR2 reads SASEGT. The V gene lost 3 bases and the J gene lost 0 bases, with 7 bases spanning the gap. In DNA, the CDR3 is TGTGCCAGCAGTGATGGGGCGAGCACAGATACGCAGTATTTT. Encoded protein: CASSDGASTDTQYF.

This chain connects TRBV5-6 to TRBJ1-2; TRBD1 agrees at 8 bases. Germline assignment: CDR1 SGHDT and CDR2 YYEEEE. The junction had 5 bases not matched to a gene; V was cut back by 4 bases and J by 6 bases. This CDR3 region has 13 residues. The CDR3 is CASSSGQGDGYTF. CDR3 bases: TGTGCCAGCAGCAGTGGACAGGGAGATGGCTACACCTTC. The full variable domain, completed using reference TRBV5-6 and TRBJ1-2, is DAGVTQSPTHLIKTRGQQVTLRCSPKSGHDTVSWYQQALGQGPQFIFQYYEEEERQRGNFPDRFSGHQFPNYSSELNVNALLLGDSALYLCASSSGQGDGYTFGSGTRLTVV.

A few counts support this clone. The chain carries TRBV11-2 and TRBJ2-1, with 8 bases fitting TRBD1. The CDR3 spans 15 residues. The trim removed 4 bases at V and 10 bases at J, leaving 12 bases unmatched. The germline V gene encodes CDR1 SGHAT and CDR2 FQNNGV. CDR3 region: CASSSRTGIGVEQFF. CDR3 nucleotides: TGTGCCAGCAGCTCCAGGACAGGGATCGGGGTCGAGCAGTTCTTC.

The V and J genes are TRBV28 and TRBJ1-4, with 7 bases lining up with TRBD1. The CDR3 contains 12 residues. The germline V gene has CDR1 MDHEN and CDR2 SYDVKM. Losses at the gene ends were 8 bases for V and 8 bases for J; bases not matched to a gene: 5. CDR3 DNA sequence: TGTGCCAGCGGGCAGGGGGACGAAAAACTGTTTTTT. Translating gives CASGQGDEKLFF.

The chain has TRBV2 and TRBJ1-4, with TRBD1 matching 7 bases. The germline V gene has CDR1 SNHLY and CDR2 FYNNEI. CDR3 length: 14 amino acids. V shed 7 bases and J 5 bases; nucleotides not matched to a gene: 7. CDR3 sequence reads: CASMRDSSNEKLFF. In DNA, the CDR3 is TGTGCCAGCATGAGGGACAGCTCAAATGAAAAACTGTTTTTT.

To note about this clone: The sample carries other DNA sequences with the same CDR3. The rearrangement joins TRBV12-3 or TRBV12-4 to TRBJ1-1; D uncertain. The CDR3 has 13 amino acids. Trimming cost V 2 bases and J 3 bases, with 7 bases left between them. The CDR3 nucleotides are TGTGCCAGCAGTTTAATGGGAGACACTGAAGCTTTCTTT. Its protein is CASSLMGDTEAFF.

V gene TRBV19 combines with J gene TRBJ2-4; tentative D call: TRBD2 (5 bases). V was clipped by 5 bases and J by 0 bases, with 8 bases between them. This CDR3 region has 14 residues. Germline loops: CDR1 LNHDA, CDR2 SQIVND (reference sequence). In nucleotides, the CDR3 is TGTGCCAGTAGTCGGGATCTAGCCAAAAACATTCAGTACTTC. Translated: CASSRDLAKNIQYF.